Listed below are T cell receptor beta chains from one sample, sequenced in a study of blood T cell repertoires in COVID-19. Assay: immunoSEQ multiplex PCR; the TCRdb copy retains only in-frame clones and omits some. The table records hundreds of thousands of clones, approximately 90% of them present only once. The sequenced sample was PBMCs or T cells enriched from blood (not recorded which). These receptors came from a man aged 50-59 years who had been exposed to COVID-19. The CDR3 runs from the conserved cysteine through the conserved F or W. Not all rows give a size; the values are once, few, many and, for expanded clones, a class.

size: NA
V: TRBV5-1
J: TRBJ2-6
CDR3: CASSFGRAGANVLTF

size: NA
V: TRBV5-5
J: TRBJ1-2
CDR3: CASSVQGARGYTF

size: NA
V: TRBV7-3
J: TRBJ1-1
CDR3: CASSSEPGTEAFF

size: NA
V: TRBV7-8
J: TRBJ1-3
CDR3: CASSLVSENTIYF

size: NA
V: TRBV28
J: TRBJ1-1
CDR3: CASSLRQREAFF

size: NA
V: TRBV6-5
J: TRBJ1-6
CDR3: CASSSVGDSPLHF

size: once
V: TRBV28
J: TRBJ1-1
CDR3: CASSSSALNTEAFF

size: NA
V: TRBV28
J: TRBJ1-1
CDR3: CASSLSYTLNTEAFF

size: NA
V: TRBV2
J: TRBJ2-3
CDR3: CASSAYGGGTDTQYF

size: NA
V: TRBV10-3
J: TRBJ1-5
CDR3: CAISESKTGVQPQHF

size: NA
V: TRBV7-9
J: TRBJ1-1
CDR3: CASSSPSVGQTEAFF

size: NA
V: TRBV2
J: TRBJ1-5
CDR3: CASSETGYDQPQHF

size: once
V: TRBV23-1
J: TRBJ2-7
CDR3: CASSLADGVEGAPYEQYF

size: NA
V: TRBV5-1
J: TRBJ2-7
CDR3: CASSASTTGVHEQYF

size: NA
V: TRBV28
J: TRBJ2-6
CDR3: CASSRTISGANVLTF

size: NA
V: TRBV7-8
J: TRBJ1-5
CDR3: CASSLLGRVSNQPQHF

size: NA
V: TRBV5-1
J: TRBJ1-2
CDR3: CASSTGNYGYTF

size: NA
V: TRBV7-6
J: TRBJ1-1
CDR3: CASSWDRTNTEAFF

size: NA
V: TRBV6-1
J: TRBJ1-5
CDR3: CASSWASYQPQHF

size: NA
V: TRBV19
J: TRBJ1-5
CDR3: CASSIIRGYSNQPQHF

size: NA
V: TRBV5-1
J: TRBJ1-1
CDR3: CASSLQVPMNTEAFF

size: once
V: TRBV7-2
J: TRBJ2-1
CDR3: CASSLAKGGNEQFF

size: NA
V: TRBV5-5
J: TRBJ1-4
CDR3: CASSLEGTGEEKLFF

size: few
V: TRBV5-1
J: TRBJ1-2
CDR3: CASSVGTAYYGYTF

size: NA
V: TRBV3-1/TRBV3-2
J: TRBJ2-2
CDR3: CASSRNAGSLGGELFF

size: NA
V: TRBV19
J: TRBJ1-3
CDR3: CASSILGGNTIYF

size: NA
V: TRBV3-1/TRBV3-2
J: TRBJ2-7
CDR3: CASSQGDSYEQYF

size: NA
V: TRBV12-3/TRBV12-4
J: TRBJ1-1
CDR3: CASSETGPEAFF

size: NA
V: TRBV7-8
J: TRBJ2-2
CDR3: CASSLSRGLAGGPRELFF

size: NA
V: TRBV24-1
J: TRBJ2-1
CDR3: CATSAPGTRSTHEQFF

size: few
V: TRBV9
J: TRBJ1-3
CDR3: CASGRGTGNTIYF

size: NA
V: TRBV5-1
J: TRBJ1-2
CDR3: CASSLVQNLNYGYTF

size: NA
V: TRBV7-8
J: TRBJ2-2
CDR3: CASSLTNTGELFF

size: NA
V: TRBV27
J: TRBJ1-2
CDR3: CASSPAFRQGHYGYTF

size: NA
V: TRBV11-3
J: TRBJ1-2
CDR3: CASSFGSGDYGYTF